A single sample is the source of the 22 T cell receptor beta chains below, sequenced in a study of Ad26.COV2.S vaccination and SARS-CoV-2 variants. Assay used: immunoSEQ multiplex PCR; TCRdb lists only in-frame clones, some missing. The sample holds about 350,000 clones, approximately 90% seen once. Source: peripheral blood, taken after recovery from COVID-19. The receptor source for this set is a human donor who had recovered from COVID-19.

This clone has only one observation. In DNA form, the CDR3 reads TGTGCCAGTAGTACCCTGTATACTGAAGCTTTCTTT. It yields the protein CASSTLYTEAFF. The gene calls are TRBV19 and TRBJ1-1; no definite D call. Germline V lookup: CDR1 LNHDA, CDR2 SQIVND (reference sequence). The CDR3 totals 12 residues. Trimming took off 4 bases at V and 5 bases at J, with 8 bases between the two ends. Variable domain in full (rest from reference TRBV19 and TRBJ1-1): DGGITQSPKYLFRKEGQNVTLSCEQNLNHDAMYWYRQDPGQGLRLIYYSQIVNDFQKGDIAEGYSVSREKKESFPLTVTSAQKNPTAFYLCASSTLYTEAFFGQGTRLTVV.

V and J are TRBV3-1 (or the pseudogene TRBV3-2) and TRBJ2-7; D possibly corresponds to TRBD1 (5 bases). Trimming shortened V by 0 bases and J by 0 bases, and 9 bases separated the two germline ends. Per the germline V gene, CDR1 is LGHDT and CDR2 is YNNKEL (reference sequence). The CDR3 is 15 amino acids. CDR3 loop: CASSQEPTVSYEQYF. CDR3 in DNA: TGTGCCAGCAGCCAAGAACCGACAGTCTCCTACGAGCAGTACTTC.

The CDR3 DNA reads TGCGCCAGCAGCAGACAGGGTGAGGACACCGGGGAGCTGTTTTTT. It is translated as CASSRQGEDTGELFF. The chain is built from TRBV4-1 and TRBJ2-2; TRBD1 agrees at 7 bases. Trimming removed 5 bases from V and 3 bases from J; junction bases left unmatched: 6. The CDR3 has 15 residues. Germline CDR1 reads MGHRA; CDR2 reads YSYEKL.

The genes are TRBV11-2 and TRBJ2-3, with TRBD1 as a possible D gene (6 bases). The CDR3 runs to 14 residues. The germline V gene has CDR1 SGHAT and CDR2 FQNNGV. Deletions cut 5 bases from V and 2 bases from J, with 11 bases between. The CDR3 DNA follows: TGTGCCAGCAGCGCCAGACAGGCCACAGATACGCAGTATTTT. Protein sequence: CASSARQATDTQYF.

The chain combines TRBV23-1 with TRBJ2-5; 11 nucleotides agree with TRBD2. TRBV23-1 is assigned to the ORF class and has an uncertain function. There are 20 residues in the CDR3. V trimming: 0 bases; J trimming: 3 bases; junction bases outside the gene matches: 15. For the CDR3, the DNA is TGCGCCAGCAGTCAATCGCGACGCCCTAGCGGGGGGACCCCTGAAGAGACCCAGTACTTC. Its protein product is CASSQSRRPSGGTPEETQYF.

V is TRBV29-1 and J is TRBJ2-7; 7 positions match TRBD1. Germline values: CDR1 SQVTM, CDR2 ANQGSEA. Unmatched junction bases numbered 8, after V lost 4 bases and J lost 2 bases. This CDR3 contains 14 residues. CDR3 in DNA: TGCAGCGTTGTAGATGACAGGGTCCCCTACGAGCAGTACTTC. Its translation is CSVVDDRVPYEQYF.

The chain combines TRBV5-1 with TRBJ2-7; D is perhaps TRBD2 (6 bases). The CDR3 loop spans 16 amino acids. The ends were cut back, 4 bases at V and 3 bases at J, with 20 bases in the middle. Germline values: CDR1 SGHRS, CDR2 YFSETQ. The CDR3 here is CASSIPNFGGRYEQYF. Here the CDR3 DNA reads TGCGCCAGCAGCATCCCTAATTTCGGGGGACGCTACGAGCAGTACTTC.

CDR3: CASSRGVGSNSPLHF. The DNA of the CDR3 is TGTGCCAGCAGCCGGGGCGTAGGGTCTAATTCACCCCTCCACTTT. This rearrangement joins TRBV4-2 to TRBJ1-6; maybe TRBD1 (5 bases). The length of the CDR3 is 15 residues. Trimming shortened V by 4 bases and J by 6 bases, and 13 bases separated the two germline ends. Germline CDR1 and CDR2: LGHNA and YNFKEQ.

With respect to this clone: Other nucleotide sequences from this sample produce the same CDR3. V usage is TRBV6-5 and J usage is TRBJ1-5; D call uncertain. The V end lost 0 bases, the J end lost 1 base, and 7 bases lay between the germline ends. The CDR3 length is 15 residues. The V gene's germline CDR1 is MNHEY and CDR2 SVGAGI. The CDR3 nucleotides read TGTGCCAGCAGTTACTCGTTGGGGAGCAATCAGCCCCAGCATTTT. Translating gives CASSYSLGSNQPQHF.

V and J are TRBV9 and TRBJ2-1; D may match TRBD1 or TRBD2 (5 bases each). V was shortened by 0 bases and J by 10 bases, with 14 bases between the two germline ends. Germline CDR1 SGDLS, CDR2 YYNGEE. The CDR3 is 14 residues long. This CDR3 reads CASSVDYRGREQFF. DNA for the CDR3: TGTGCCAGCAGCGTAGATTATCGGGGCCGGGAGCAGTTCTTC.

The chain couples TRBV7-8 to TRBJ2-3, with 7 nucleotides matching TRBD1. V was clipped by 5 bases and J by 4 bases; unmatched bases: 6. The CDR3 totals 14 residues. Germline-derived CDR1 and CDR2 are SGHVS and FQNEAQ. CDR3 DNA sequence: TGTGCCAGCAGCGTACAGGGGTCCCCAGATACGCAGTATTTT. The encoded protein is CASSVQGSPDTQYF.

The rearrangement joins TRBV5-4 to TRBJ2-4; 9 bases align to TRBD2. The ends lost 3 bases at V and 5 bases at J; junction bases unmatched: 12. The CDR3 extends over 17 amino acids. Germline CDR1 SGHNT, CDR2 YYREEE (reference sequence). The DNA for the CDR3 is TGTGCCAGCAGCTCACCCCCGGCGGGGGGGCAGGAAAACATTCAGTACTTC. Residues: CASSSPPAGGQENIQYF.

The chain links TRBV3-1 (or the pseudogene TRBV3-2) to TRBJ2-7; unclear D gene. The length of the CDR3 is 10 residues. The germline gives CDR1 LGHDT, CDR2 YNNKEL (reference sequence). With 5 bases removed from V and 1 base from J, the gap between germline ends came to 0 bases. The CDR3 loop reads CASSSYEQYF. CDR3 DNA sequence: TGTGCCAGCAGCTCCTACGAGCAGTACTTC.

J is TRBJ1-6 and V is TRBV7-3; perhaps TRBD1 as D (6 bases). CDR1 SGHTA and CDR2 FQGTGA come from the germline V gene. V lost 2 bases and J 10 bases, leaving 12 bases between the germline ends. The CDR3 has 14 residues. The CDR3 loop is CASSLVARGSPLHF. CDR3 nucleotide sequence: TGTGCCAGCAGCTTAGTTGCCAGGGGCTCACCCCTCCACTTT.

The chain combines TRBV2 with TRBJ2-2; TRBD2 matches 10 bases. CDR3 length: 16 amino acids. Germline lookup yields CDR1 SNHLY and CDR2 FYNNEI. Trimming took 7 bases from V and 10 from J; bases not matched to a gene: 15. The CDR3 sequence is CASTPRGQRGGSELFF. The CDR3 bases are TGTGCCAGCACTCCGAGGGGCCAGCGGGGGGGATCGGAGCTGTTTTTT.

The chain recombines TRBV9 with TRBJ2-3; D might be TRBD2 (7 bases). Germline values: CDR1 SGDLS, CDR2 YYNGEE. Trimming took 4 bases from V and 4 from J, leaving 13 bases between them. This CDR3 contains 14 residues. The CDR3 reads CASSPGGRPDTQYF. The DNA of the CDR3 is TGTGCCAGCAGCCCGGGGGGCCGGCCAGATACGCAGTATTTT.

This sequence joins TRBV27 and TRBJ1-5; 7 bases are a match to TRBD1. The CDR3 loop spans 15 amino acids. The V gene end was trimmed by 0 bases and the J gene end by 4 bases; junction bases not matched to a gene: 3. Germline lookup yields CDR1 MNHEY and CDR2 SMNVEV (reference sequence). CDR3 bases: TGTGCCAGCAGTTTATCCGGGACAGAGAATCAGCCCCAGCATTTT. Amino acid sequence: CASSLSGTENQPQHF.

V is TRBV5-1 and J is TRBJ2-5, with D perhaps matching TRBD2 (6 bases). V dropped 2 bases and J dropped 5 bases, with 22 bases sitting between them. The CDR3 extends over 17 amino acids. Per germline, CDR1 SGHRS and CDR2 YFSETQ. CDR3 protein: CASSFLGAAGLGETQYF. The CDR3, as DNA: TGCGCCAGCAGCTTCCTCGGGGCGGCGGGACTTGGGGAGACCCAGTACTTC.

This sequence joins TRBV19 and TRBJ1-5, with 8 bases that match TRBD1. Per the germline V gene, CDR1 is LNHDA and CDR2 is SQIVND (reference sequence). J was trimmed by 11 bases and V by 4 bases; bases with no gene match: 4. The CDR3 consists of 12 residues. CDR3 amino acids: CASSKQGVTQHF. The DNA for the CDR3 is TGTGCCAGTAGTAAACAGGGGGTGACCCAGCATTTT.

The chain links TRBV6-6 to TRBJ2-3, with D possibly matching TRBD1 (5 bases). This CDR3 is 15 amino acids long. The germline gives CDR1 MNHNY, CDR2 SVGAGI (reference sequence). V was cut by 2 bases and J by 0 bases, with 9 bases left in between. CDR3 DNA sequence: TGTGCCAGCAGTTACGAGACAGACAGCACAGATACGCAGTATTTT. Translated, it gives CASSYETDSTDTQYF.

CDR3 amino acids: CASTPVGSGGEDNEQFF. CDR3 bases: TGTGCCAGCACCCCGGTGGGTAGCGGGGGGGAAGACAATGAGCAGTTCTTC. The rearrangement uses TRBV27 and TRBJ2-1; 11 nucleotides match TRBD2. The germline gives CDR1 MNHEY, CDR2 SMNVEV (reference sequence). V shed 7 bases and J 5 bases; nucleotides not matched to a gene: 13. The CDR3 has 17 amino acids.

The CDR3 protein is CASSLGTGTDNSPLHF. As DNA, the CDR3 is TGTGCCAGCAGCTTGGGAACCGGGACAGATAATTCACCCCTCCACTTT. The rearrangement uses TRBV7-9 and TRBJ1-6, with 7 bases lining up with TRBD1. V gave up 3 bases and J gave up 5 bases; unmatched junction bases: 7. CDR3 size: 16 residues. CDR1 and CDR2 from the germline V gene are SEHNR and FQNEAQ (reference sequence).